The entry that follows covers one TCR beta chain sequence. What it binds is unknown. The data were obtained in a study of Tregs in tolerant kidney transplant recipients. Study findings and constraints: For some patients, primers changed over time, blocking nucleotide-level comparison. Tolerant patients' donor-specific Tregs expanded beyond overall Tregs, suggesting antigen-driven growth.

Mixed chimerism was transient after nonmyeloablative marrow transplants from related graft donors. Thawed PBMCs were FACS-sorted into unstimulated CD4+CD25+CD127- regulatory T cells, CD4+CD25- non-regulatory cells, CD4 and CD8 cells. Profiled with immunoSEQ multiplex PCR; TCRdb holds only in-frame clones, not every one. This sample yields roughly 64,000 clones, of which around 87% are seen a single time; approximately 3.9% belongs to the top ten. V gave up 4 bases and J gave up 3 bases; unmatched junction bases: 11. CDR1 SGHRS and CDR2 YFSETQ come from the germline V gene. The CDR3 runs to 16 residues.

This chain connects TRBV5-1 to TRBJ1-1, with 8 bases lining up with TRBD1. The source was CD4+ T cells from blood (PBMCs), collected 6 months after the transplant. The receptor was isolated from a human patient who received a combined kidney and bone marrow transplant. Some T cells here may be from the graft donor. CDR3 DNA sequence: TGCGCCAGCAGCGCTGGACAGGGCCGGGGGGACACTGAAGCTTTCTTT. It is translated as CASSAGQGRGDTEAFF.